Shown below are 17 T cell receptor beta chains from a single sample sequenced in a study of Graves' ophthalmopathy and Graves' hyperthyroidism. RNA transcripts were the template, and TCR beta CDR3 regions were amplified from them. In the first round, RT-PCR was carried out with HTBI primers, and a multiplex PCR formed the second round. Via MiXCR, TCRdb re-called the multiplex PCR reads, giving one row per CDR3 protein. This table holds about 400,000 distinct CDR3 sequences, just over 15% found once. The sequenced sample was peripheral blood. All receptors come from a woman aged 18-29 years with stable Graves' hyperthyroidism.

Many counts were recorded for this clonotype. The rearrangement uses TRBV4-1 and TRBJ1-1, with D unclear. The CDR3 is 15 amino acids. Germline values: CDR1 MGHRA, CDR2 YSYEKL. Trimming took off 0 bases at V and 0 bases at J, with 8 bases between the two ends. The CDR3 nucleotides are TGCGCCAGCAGCCAAGATCCGCCGATGAACACTGAAGCTTTCTTT. It codes for CASSQDPPMNTEAFF.

This clonotype was observed a few times. The chain employs TRBV5-1 and TRBJ2-3, with 9 bases matching TRBD2. The CDR3 contains 16 residues. The germline V gene has CDR1 SGHRS and CDR2 YFSETQ. V was pared by 5 bases and J by 2 bases, with 9 bases of the junction left unmatched. The CDR3 bases are TGCGCCAGCAGTGGGCTAGCGGGGAGCCTCACAGATACGCAGTATTTT. Encoded protein: CASSGLAGSLTDTQYF.

This chain links TRBV11-3 with TRBJ2-7; 7 nucleotides agree with TRBD1. The CDR3 runs 13 residues. Unmatched junction bases numbered 6, after V lost 5 bases and J lost 5 bases. Germline V CDR1 and CDR2: SGHNT, YENEEA. The CDR3 coding sequence is TGTGCCAGCAGCACCGGGGACAGCCACGAGCAGTACTTC. Translating it yields CASSTGDSHEQYF.

In this sample, this clonotype turned up many times. The CDR3 bases are TGTGCCAGTGGGGGGGCCGTCGGTTACGAGCAGTACTTC. It is translated as CASGGAVGYEQYF. The chain recombines TRBV19 with TRBJ2-7, with D perhaps TRBD2 (7 bases). Germline CDR1 LNHDA, CDR2 SQIVND (reference sequence). The V end lost 8 bases, the J end lost 4 bases, and 15 bases lay between the germline ends. This CDR3 has 13 amino acids.

This clonotype has ten or more counts. This chain connects TRBV12-3 or TRBV12-4 to TRBJ1-1; the D gene is possibly TRBD1 (5 bases). Trimming took 7 bases from V and 6 from J, leaving 21 bases between them. The CDR3 spans 15 residues. Here the CDR3 reads CASNYREDPGAEAFF. The CDR3 region has the DNA TGTGCCAGCAACTACCGGGAGGACCCGGGGGCTGAAGCTTTCTTT.

This clonotype was detected ten times or more. The chain joins TRBV5-5 to TRBJ1-1, with 7 bases identical to TRBD1. Looked up from germline, CDR1 is SGHKS and CDR2 is YYEKEE (reference sequence). This CDR3 contains 13 residues. Germline trimming cut 2 bases from V and 5 bases from J; bases unmatched to any gene: 3. CDR3 bases: TGTGCCAGCAGCTTAGGGACAGAAACTGAAGCTTTCTTT. Protein product: CASSLGTETEAFF.

V and J are TRBV6-1 and TRBJ1-2, with D unclear. CDR1 MNHNS and CDR2 SASEGT come from the germline V gene. The CDR3 has 13 residues. Trimming shortened V by 9 bases and J by 8 bases, and 19 bases separated the two germline ends. CDR3 region: CASIRSGAAGYTF. The CDR3 DNA is TGTGCCAGTATACGCTCGGGCGCCGCGGGCTACACCTTC.

In its sample, this clonotype was seen many times. This rearrangement joins TRBV9 to TRBJ2-7; perhaps D is TRBD1 or TRBD2 (5 bases each). This CDR3 is built from 14 residues. The germline V gene encodes CDR1 SGDLS and CDR2 YYNGEE. V lost 4 bases and J 1 base, leaving 12 bases between the germline ends. CDR3: CASSPRDGSYEQYF. For the CDR3, the DNA is TGTGCCAGCAGCCCCCGGGACGGTTCCTACGAGCAGTACTTC.

This clonotype was found many times. The J gene is TRBJ1-1, the V gene TRBV6-2 or TRBV6-3; TRBD1 matches at 7 bases. This CDR3 comprises 15 residues. CDR1 and CDR2 from the germline V gene are MNHEY and SVGEGT. Trimming removed 6 bases from V and 3 bases from J; junction bases left unmatched: 10. For the CDR3, the DNA is TGTGCCAGCAGCCGGAGCGGGACAGCGGACACTGAAGCTTTCTTT. Translated: CASSRSGTADTEAFF.

There are many counts of this clonotype. This chain uses TRBV11-2 with TRBJ1-2; D remains ambiguous. The germline V gene has CDR1 SGHAT and CDR2 FQNNGV. V lost 1 base, J lost 3 bases, and 9 bases lay in between. This CDR3 has 14 residues. In nucleotides, the CDR3 is TGTGCCAGCAGCTTAGTTCCTAAAGACTATGGCTACACCTTC. Its translation is CASSLVPKDYGYTF.

This clonotype was seen many times. The rearrangement joins TRBV19 to TRBJ1-6; the D is unclear. The germline V gene encodes CDR1 LNHDA and CDR2 SQIVND (reference sequence). CDR3 length equals 13 residues. With 7 bases removed from V and 5 bases from J, the gap between germline ends came to 9 bases. The CDR3 protein is CASKTGDNSPLHF. In nucleotides, the CDR3 is TGTGCCAGTAAAACGGGAGATAATTCACCCCTCCACTTT.

In regard to this clonotype: This clone may be a read error of a much larger clone one base away. This chain joins TRBV10-3 and TRBJ2-7; possibly TRBD1 for D (6 bases). This CDR3 comprises 16 residues. The germline CDR1 and CDR2 sequences are ENHRY and SYGVKD. In DNA, the CDR3 is TGTGCCATCACAGGACAGCCCTACACCTCCTACTACGAGCAGTGCTTC. Residues: CAITGQPYTSYYEQCF.

This clonotype has ten or more counts. The chain has TRBV6-2 or TRBV6-3 and TRBJ1-1; 7 nucleotides agree with TRBD1. The germline V gene encodes CDR1 MNHEY and CDR2 SVGEGT. The CDR3 covers 14 residues. V shed 7 bases and J 8 bases; nucleotides not matched to a gene: 13. CDR3 coding DNA: TGTGCCAGCACCGCGGACGGGACAGATATAGAAGCTTTCTTT. Amino acids: CASTADGTDIEAFF.

This clonotype was counted at least ten times. The CDR3 loop reads CASSQQGPGELFF. The CDR3 DNA is TGTGCCAGCAGTCAACAGGGCCCCGGGGAGCTGTTTTTT. V gene TRBV12-3 or TRBV12-4 combines with J gene TRBJ2-2; D may be TRBD1 (6 bases). The CDR3 sequence is 13 residues long. V gave up 5 bases and J gave up 6 bases, with 10 bases separating them.

V is TRBV2 and J is TRBJ1-1, with a tentative D call TRBD1 (5 bases). V was cut by 9 bases and J by 1 base, with 12 bases left in between. The CDR3 has 13 amino acids. The germline V gene encodes CDR1 SNHLY and CDR2 FYNNEI. CDR3 protein: CASHLQENTEAFF. DNA of the CDR3: TGTGCCAGTCACCTACAGGAGAACACTGAAGCTTTCTTT.

This clonotype was picked up many times. CDR3 region: CASSITGNYQPQHF. Here the CDR3 DNA reads TGTGCCAGTAGTATCACAGGGAACTATCAGCCCCAGCATTTT. The V call is TRBV19, the J call TRBJ1-5, with a possible D match to TRBD1 (6 bases). CDR1 is LNHDA, CDR2 SQIVND, per germline (reference sequence). The CDR3 is 14 amino acids. The V end was cut by 3 bases, the J end by 5 bases, with 11 bases between.

This clonotype was detected many times. The chain is built from TRBV6-5 and TRBJ1-2; no clear D. Per germline, CDR1 MNHEY and CDR2 SVGAGI. The CDR3 sequence is 12 residues long. Trimming shortened V by 0 bases and J by 7 bases, and 6 bases separated the two germline ends. CDR3 residues: CASSYSEGGYTF. The CDR3 DNA reads TGTGCCAGCAGTTACTCCGAGGGTGGCTACACCTTC.